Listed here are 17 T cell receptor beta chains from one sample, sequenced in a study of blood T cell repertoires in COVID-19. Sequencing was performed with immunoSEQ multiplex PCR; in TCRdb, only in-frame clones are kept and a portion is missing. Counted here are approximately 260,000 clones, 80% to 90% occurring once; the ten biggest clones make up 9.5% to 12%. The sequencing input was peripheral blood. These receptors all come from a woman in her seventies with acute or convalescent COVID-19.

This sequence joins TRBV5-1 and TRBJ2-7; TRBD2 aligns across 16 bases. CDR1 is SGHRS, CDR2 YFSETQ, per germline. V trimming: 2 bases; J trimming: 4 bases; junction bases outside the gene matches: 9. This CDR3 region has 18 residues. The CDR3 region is CASSFLGTSGGAAYEQYF. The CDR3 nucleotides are TGCGCCAGCAGCTTCCTCGGGACTAGCGGGGGGGCGGCGTACGAGCAGTACTTC.

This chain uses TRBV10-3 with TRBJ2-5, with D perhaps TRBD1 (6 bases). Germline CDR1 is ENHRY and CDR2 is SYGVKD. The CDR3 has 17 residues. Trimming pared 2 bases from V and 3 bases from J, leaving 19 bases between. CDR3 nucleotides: TGTGCCATCAGTGAGGCAACAGGGAAGAACGCGAAAGAGACCCAGTACTTC. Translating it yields CAISEATGKNAKETQYF.

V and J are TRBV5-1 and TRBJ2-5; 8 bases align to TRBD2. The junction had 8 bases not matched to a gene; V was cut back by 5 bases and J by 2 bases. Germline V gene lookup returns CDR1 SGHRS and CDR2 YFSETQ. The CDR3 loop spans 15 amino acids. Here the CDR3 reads CASSPRGVLQETQYF. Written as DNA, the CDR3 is TGCGCCAGCAGTCCGCGGGGGGTGCTACAAGAGACCCAGTACTTC.

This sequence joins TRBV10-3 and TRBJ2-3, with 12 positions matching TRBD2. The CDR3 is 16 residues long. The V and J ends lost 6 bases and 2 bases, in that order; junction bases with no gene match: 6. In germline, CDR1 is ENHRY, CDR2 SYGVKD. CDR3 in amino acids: CAISDRLAGDTDTQYF. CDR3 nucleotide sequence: TGTGCCATCAGCGACCGACTAGCGGGGGACACAGATACGCAGTATTTT.

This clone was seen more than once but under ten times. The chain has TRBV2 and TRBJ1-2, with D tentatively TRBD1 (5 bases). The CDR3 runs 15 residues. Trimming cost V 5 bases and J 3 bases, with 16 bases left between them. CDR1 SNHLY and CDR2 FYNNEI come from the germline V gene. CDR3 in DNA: TGTGCCAGCAGTCCTCCCTCAGGGATCGACTATGGCTACACCTTC. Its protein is CASSPPSGIDYGYTF.

DNA of the CDR3: TGCGCCAGCAGCTTGACTAGCGGGGGGGAAAATGAGCAGTTCTTC. This translates into CASSLTSGGENEQFF. V and J are TRBV5-1 and TRBJ2-1; 13 positions match TRBD2. CDR1 and CDR2 from the germline V gene are SGHRS and YFSETQ. V gave up 1 base and J gave up 7 bases; unmatched junction bases: 2. This CDR3 region has 15 residues.

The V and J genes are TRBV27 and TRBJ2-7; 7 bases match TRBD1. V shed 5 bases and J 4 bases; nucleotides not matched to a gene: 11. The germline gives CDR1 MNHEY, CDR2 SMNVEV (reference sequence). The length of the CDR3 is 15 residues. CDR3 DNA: TGTGCCAGCAGTCCTCCACAGGGGTTAGGGTACGAGCAGTACTTC. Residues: CASSPPQGLGYEQYF.

In DNA, the CDR3 is TGTGCCAGCTCACTCCTCCCCCTACAGGGACAAATTATTGATTCACCCCTCCACTTT. Translating gives CASSLLPLQGQIIDSPLHF. The chain has TRBV18 and TRBJ1-6, with D perhaps TRBD1 (6 bases). V lost 4 bases, J lost 8 bases, and 27 bases lay in between. CDR1 and CDR2 from the germline V gene are KGHSH and LQKENI. This CDR3 is 19 amino acids long.

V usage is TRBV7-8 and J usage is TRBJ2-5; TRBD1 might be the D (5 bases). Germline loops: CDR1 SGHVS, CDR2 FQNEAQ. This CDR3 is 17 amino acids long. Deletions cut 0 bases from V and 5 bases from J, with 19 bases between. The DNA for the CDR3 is TGTGCCAGCAGCTTAGCCCCTGGGCAGGGCTTGGGGGAGACCCAGTACTTC. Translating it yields CASSLAPGQGLGETQYF.

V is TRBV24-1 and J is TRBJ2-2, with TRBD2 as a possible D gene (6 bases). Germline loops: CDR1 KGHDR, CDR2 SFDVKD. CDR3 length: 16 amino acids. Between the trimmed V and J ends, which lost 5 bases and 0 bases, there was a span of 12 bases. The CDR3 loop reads CATSGGPGANTGELFF. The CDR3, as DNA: TGTGCCACCAGTGGCGGCCCGGGGGCGAACACCGGGGAGCTGTTTTTT.

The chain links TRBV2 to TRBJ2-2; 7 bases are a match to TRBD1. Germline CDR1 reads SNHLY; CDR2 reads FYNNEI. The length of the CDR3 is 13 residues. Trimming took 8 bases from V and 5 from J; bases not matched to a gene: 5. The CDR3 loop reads CASSGQRTGELFF. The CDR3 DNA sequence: TGTGCCAGCTCGGGACAGAGGACCGGGGAGCTGTTTTTT.

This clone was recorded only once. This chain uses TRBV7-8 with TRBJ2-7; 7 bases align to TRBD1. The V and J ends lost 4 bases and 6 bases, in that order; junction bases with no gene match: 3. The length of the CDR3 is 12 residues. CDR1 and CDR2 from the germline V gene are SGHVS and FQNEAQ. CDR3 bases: TGTGCCAGCAGCTCAACAGGGGTCGAGCAGTACTTC. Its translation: CASSSTGVEQYF.

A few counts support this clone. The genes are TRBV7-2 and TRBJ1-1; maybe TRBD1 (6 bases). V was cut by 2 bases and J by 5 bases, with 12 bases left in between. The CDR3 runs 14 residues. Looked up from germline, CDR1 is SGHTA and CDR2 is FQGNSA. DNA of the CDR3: TGTGCCAGCAGCTTAATAGGTCAGGGGACTGAAGCTTTCTTT. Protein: CASSLIGQGTEAFF.

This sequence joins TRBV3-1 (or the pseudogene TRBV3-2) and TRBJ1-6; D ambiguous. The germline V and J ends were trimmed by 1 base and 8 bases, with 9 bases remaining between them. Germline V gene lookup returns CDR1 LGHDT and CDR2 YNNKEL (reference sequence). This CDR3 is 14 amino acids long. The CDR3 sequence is CASSQVYGDSPLHF. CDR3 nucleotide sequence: TGTGCCAGCAGCCAAGTTTACGGTGATTCACCCCTCCACTTT.

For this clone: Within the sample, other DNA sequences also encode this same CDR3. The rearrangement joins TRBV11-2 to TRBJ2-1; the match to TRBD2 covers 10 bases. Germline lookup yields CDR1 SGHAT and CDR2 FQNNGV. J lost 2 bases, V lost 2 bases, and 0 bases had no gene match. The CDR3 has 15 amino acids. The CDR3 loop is CASSLLAGAYNEQFF. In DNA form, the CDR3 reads TGTGCCAGCAGCTTACTAGCGGGGGCCTACAATGAGCAGTTCTTC.

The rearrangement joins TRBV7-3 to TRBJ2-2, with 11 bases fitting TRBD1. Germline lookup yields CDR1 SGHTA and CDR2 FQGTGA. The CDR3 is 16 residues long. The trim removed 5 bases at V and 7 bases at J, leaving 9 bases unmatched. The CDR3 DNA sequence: TGTGCCAGCAGCCCCCCAGGACAGGGGGCGGGCGGGGAGCTGTTTTTT. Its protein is CASSPPGQGAGGELFF.

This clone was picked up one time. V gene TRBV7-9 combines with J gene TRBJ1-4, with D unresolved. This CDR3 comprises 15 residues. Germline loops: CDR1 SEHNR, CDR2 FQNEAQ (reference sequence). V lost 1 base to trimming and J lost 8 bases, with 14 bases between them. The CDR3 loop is CASSLEGGYKEKLFF. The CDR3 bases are TGTGCCAGCAGCTTAGAAGGAGGGTATAAAGAAAAACTGTTTTTT. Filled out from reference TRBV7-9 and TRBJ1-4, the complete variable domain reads DTGVSQNPRHKITKRGQNVTFRCDPISEHNRLYWYRQTLGQGPEFLTYFQNEAQLEKSRLLSDRFSAERPKGSFSTLEIQRTEQGDSAMYLCASSLEGGYKEKLFFGSGTQLSVL.